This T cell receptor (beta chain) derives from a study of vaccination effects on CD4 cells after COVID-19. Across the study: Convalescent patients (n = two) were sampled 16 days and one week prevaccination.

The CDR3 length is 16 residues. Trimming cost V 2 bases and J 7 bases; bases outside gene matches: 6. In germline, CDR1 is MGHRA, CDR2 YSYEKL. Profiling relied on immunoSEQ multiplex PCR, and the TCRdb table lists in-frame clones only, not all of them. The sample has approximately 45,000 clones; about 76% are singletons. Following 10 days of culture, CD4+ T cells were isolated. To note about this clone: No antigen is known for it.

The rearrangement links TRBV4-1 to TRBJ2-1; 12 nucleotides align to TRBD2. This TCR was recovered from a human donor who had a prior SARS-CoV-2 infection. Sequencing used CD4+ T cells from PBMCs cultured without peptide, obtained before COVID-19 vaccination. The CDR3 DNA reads TGCGCCAGCAGCCAACGACTAGCGGGAGCGGTTAATGAGCAGTTCTTC. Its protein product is CASSQRLAGAVNEQFF.